A selection of T cell receptor beta chains follows, all from one sample in a study of identical twins. TCRdb reanalysed the 5' RACE reads using MiXCR and keeps one entry per CDR3 protein. The data show 1.5 million or so distinct CDR3 sequences, with under 35% seen just once and around 0.3% held by the top ten. Sequenced sample: cord blood. Source of these receptors: a newborn girl in good health. Each CDR3 is given with its conserved first and last residue. The D gene is left open where the match is weak. Not all rows give a size; the values are once, few, many and, for expanded clones, a class.

D gene	V gene	clone size	J gene	CDR3 protein	CDR3 DNA
-	TRBV19	once	TRBJ1-1	CASNFVSMNTEAFF	TGTGCCAGTAATTTTGTGTCCATGAACACTGAAGCTTTCTTT
-	TRBV15	few	TRBJ2-2	CATSRAALTGELFF	TGTGCCACCAGCAGGGCAGCCCTAACCGGGGAGCTGTTTTTT
-	TRBV20-1	-	TRBJ1-2	CSAPDPRGYTF	TGCAGTGCTCCCGACCCTCGTGGCTACACCTTC
-	TRBV6-6	few	TRBJ1-5	CASSRGTNSNQPQHF	TGTGCCAGCAGCCGGGGAACTAATAGCAATCAGCCCCAGCATTTT
TRBD1	TRBV28	-	TRBJ1-4	CASSTDRGQDNEKLFF	TGTGCCAGCAGCACTGACCGGGGACAGGACAATGAAAAACTGTTTTTT
-	TRBV24-1	few	TRBJ2-5	CATSDKGGNKETQYF	TGTGCCACCAGTGACAAAGGGGGAAATAAAGAGACCCAGTACTTC
TRBD2	TRBV4-1	-	TRBJ2-1	CASSQAQGTSTYNEQFF	TGCGCCAGCAGCCAAGCTCAGGGGACTAGCACTTACAATGAGCAGTTCTTC
-	TRBV4-1	few	TRBJ2-6	CASSLRTVPSGANVLTF	TGCGCCAGCAGCCTCCGGACAGTTCCCTCTGGGGCCAACGTCCTGACTTTC
-	TRBV10-3	few	TRBJ2-1	CAISRGGQAYNEQFF	TGTGCCATCAGCCGCGGGGGCCAAGCCTACAATGAGCAGTTCTTC
-	TRBV28	few	TRBJ2-7	CASSPTLAPLPYEQYF	TGTGCCAGCAGTCCCACTCTAGCGCCTCTCCCCTACGAGCAGTACTTC
-	TRBV7-8	-	TRBJ1-4	CASSPLTAGGEKLFF	TGTGCCAGCAGCCCATTGACAGCAGGAGGTGAAAAACTGTTTTTT
-	TRBV9	-	TRBJ2-3	CASSVSRRDHTQYF	TGTGCCAGCAGCGTAAGTCGGCGGGACCATACGCAGTATTTT
TRBD1	TRBV3-1	-	TRBJ1-3	CASSLRTGGTGNTIYF	TGTGCCAGCAGCCTGCGGACAGGAGGGACCGGAAACACCATATATTTT
-	TRBV25-1	-	TRBJ1-4	CASSELGRYEELFF	TGTGCCAGCAGTGAATTGGGAAGATATGAAGAACTGTTTTTT
TRBD1	TRBV12-3/TRBV12-4	few	TRBJ1-4	CASSLMGQGDEKLFF	TGTGCCAGCAGTTTAATGGGACAGGGGGATGAAAAACTGTTTTTT
-	TRBV19	-	TRBJ1-5	CASSIRTFSNQPQHF	TGTGCCAGTAGTATTCGGACGTTTAGCAATCAGCCCCAGCATTTT
TRBD1	TRBV24-1	-	TRBJ1-5	CATSDPNDRGYQPQHF	TGTGCCACCAGTGACCCTAACGACAGGGGCTATCAGCCCCAGCATTTT
-	TRBV7-2	-	TRBJ2-1	CASSLAGFGEQFF	TGTGCCAGCAGCTTAGCGGGCTTCGGTGAGCAGTTCTTC
-	TRBV27	-	TRBJ1-1	CASSLYAGATEAFF	TGTGCCAGCAGTTTATATGCGGGGGCCACTGAAGCTTTCTTT
TRBD2	TRBV7-2	few	TRBJ2-7	CASSLALSGTSVSYEQYF	TGTGCCAGCAGCTTAGCGCTAAGCGGGACTAGCGTCTCCTACGAGCAGTACTTC
-	TRBV14	-	TRBJ1-6	CASSQDRQSPLHF	TGTGCCAGCAGCCAAGACAGGCAAAGCCCCCTCCACTTT
-	TRBV28	few	TRBJ1-2	CASSLQPRGAGYTF	TGTGCCAGCAGTCTCCAACCAAGGGGCGCTGGCTACACCTTC
TRBD2	TRBV5-1	few	TRBJ2-7	CASSLGSGRAEQYF	TGCGCCAGCAGCTTGGGATCTGGGAGGGCCGAGCAGTACTTC
TRBD1	TRBV20-1	few	TRBJ2-7	CSATGQVYEQYF	TGCAGTGCAACGGGACAGGTCTACGAGCAGTACTTC
-	TRBV12-3/TRBV12-4	few	TRBJ1-2	CASTIRENYGYTF	TGTGCCAGCACGATACGGGAAAACTATGGCTACACCTTC
-	TRBV29-1	-	TRBJ2-1	CSVERGSNEQFF	TGCAGCGTTGAAAGGGGGAGCAATGAGCAGTTCTTC
-	TRBV7-2	many	TRBJ2-3	CASSSSRDTDTQYF	TGTGCCAGCAGCTCATCCCGGGACACAGATACGCAGTATTTT
-	TRBV3-1	few	TRBJ2-1	CASSRDSDNEQFF	TGTGCCAGCAGCCGGGACTCCGACAATGAGCAGTTCTTC
TRBD1	TRBV30	-	TRBJ1-5	CAWSGDSSNQPQHF	TGTGCCTGGAGTGGGGACAGCAGCAATCAGCCCCAGCATTTT
TRBD2	TRBV5-1	few	TRBJ2-3	CASSLRGPAGRTDTQYF	TGCGCCAGCAGCTTGAGAGGTCCAGCGGGGAGAACAGATACGCAGTATTTT
-	TRBV28	-	TRBJ2-3	CASSLSPRPDTQYF	TGTGCCAGCAGTTTATCCCCTAGGCCAGATACGCAGTATTTT
-	TRBV29-1	many	TRBJ2-7	CSAAAGVLYEQYF	TGCAGCGCTGCGGCAGGGGTTCTGTACGAGCAGTACTTC
TRBD2	TRBV4-1	many	TRBJ2-3	CASSQAPGLATDTQYF	TGCGCCAGCAGCCAAGCTCCGGGACTAGCCACAGATACGCAGTATTTT
-	TRBV4-1	few	TRBJ2-5	CASSQVPSQGPTQYF	TGCGCCAGCAGCCAAGTTCCCTCACAGGGCCCCACCCAGTACTTC
TRBD2	TRBV6-2/TRBV6-3	few	TRBJ2-4	CASSYSGTRLNIQYF	TGTGCCAGCAGTTACTCGGGGACTAGGCTGAACATTCAGTACTTC
-	TRBV12-3/TRBV12-4	many	TRBJ2-5	CASSLVKTQYF	TGTGCCAGCAGTTTAGTTAAGACCCAGTACTTC
TRBD2	TRBV10-2	-	TRBJ2-7	CASSTTSTAYEQYF	TGCGCCAGTTCAACGACTAGCACGGCCTACGAGCAGTACTTC
-	TRBV20-1	few	TRBJ2-1	CSARGGALVHEQFF	TGCAGTGCTAGAGGGGGGGCCCTTGTGCATGAGCAGTTCTTC
-	TRBV20-1	-	TRBJ2-7	CSASRRSFPYEQYF	TGCAGTGCTAGTCGCCGGTCGTTTCCCTACGAGCAGTACTTC
-	TRBV28	-	TRBJ2-7	CASSLLVDPYEQYF	TGTGCCAGCAGTCTCCTCGTAGACCCCTACGAGCAGTACTTC
-	TRBV20-1	-	TRBJ1-2	CSAGDGNYGYTF	TGCAGTGCCGGGGACGGAAACTATGGCTACACCTTC
-	TRBV21-1	once	TRBJ1-4	CASSKWPKGGEKLFF	TGTGCCAGCAGCAAATGGCCCAAGGGAGGTGAAAAACTGTTTTTT
-	TRBV5-4	-	TRBJ1-2	CASSPTGNLRSYTF	TGTGCCAGCAGCCCAACAGGAAACTTAAGGAGCTACACCTTC
-	TRBV5-6	-	TRBJ2-2	CASSFLGLASNTGKLFF	TGTGCCAGCAGCTTTTTAGGTCTAGCGTCGAACACCGGGAAGCTGTTTTTT
TRBD2	TRBV5-1	-	TRBJ2-2	CASTIAGVGTGELFF	TGCGCCAGCACCATAGCGGGAGTAGGCACCGGGGAGCTGTTTTTT
TRBD1	TRBV3-1	-	TRBJ2-7	CASSQGPGTGYEQYF	TGTGCCAGCAGCCAAGGTCCCGGGACAGGCTACGAGCAGTACTTC
-	TRBV14	few	TRBJ2-3	CASSLGERNTDTQYF	TGTGCCAGCAGCCTCGGGGAGAGGAACACAGATACGCAGTATTTT
-	TRBV9	-	TRBJ1-4	CASSVAPRANEKLFF	TGTGCCAGCAGCGTCGCCCCCAGGGCTAATGAAAAACTGTTTTTT
TRBD1	TRBV20-1	once	TRBJ2-7	CSATLGTGEGNEQYF	TGCAGTGCTACCCTTGGGACAGGGGAGGGAAACGAGCAGTACTTC
-	TRBV24-1	-	TRBJ1-5	CATSDAWSNQPQHF	TGTGCCACCAGTGATGCGTGGAGCAATCAGCCCCAGCATTTT